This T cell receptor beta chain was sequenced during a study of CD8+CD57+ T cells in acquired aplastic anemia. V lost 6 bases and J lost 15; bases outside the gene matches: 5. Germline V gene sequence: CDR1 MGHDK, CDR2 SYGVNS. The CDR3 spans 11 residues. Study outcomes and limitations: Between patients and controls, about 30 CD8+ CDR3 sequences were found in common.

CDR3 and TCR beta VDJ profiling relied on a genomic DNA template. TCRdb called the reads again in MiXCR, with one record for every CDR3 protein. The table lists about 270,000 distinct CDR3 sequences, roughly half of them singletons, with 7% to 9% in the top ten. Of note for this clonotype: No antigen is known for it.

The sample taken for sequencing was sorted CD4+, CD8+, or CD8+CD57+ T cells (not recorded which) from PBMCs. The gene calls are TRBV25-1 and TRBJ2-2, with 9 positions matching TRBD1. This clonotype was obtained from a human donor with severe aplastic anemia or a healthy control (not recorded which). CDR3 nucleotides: TGTGCCAGCAGCCACCGGGACAGGGTGTTTTTT. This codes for CASSHRDRVFF. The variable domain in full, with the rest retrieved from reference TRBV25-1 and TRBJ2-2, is EADIYQTPRYLVIGTGKKITLECSQTMGHDKMYWYQQDPGMELHLIHYSYGVNSTEKGDLSSESTVSRIRTEHFPLTLESARPSHTSQYLCASSHRDRVFFGEGSRLTVL.